A single sample is the source of the 19 T cell receptor beta chains below, sequenced in a study of shared clonotypes between healthy human individuals. The assay was immunoSEQ multiplex PCR, and TCRdb's table has in-frame clones only and misses some. The sample lists 600,000 to 750,000 clones; approximately 77% were seen once. Sequenced input: memory CD4+ T cells sorted from blood. The sample's subset: CD45RA-negative fraction. The receptors were sampled from a woman in her twenties or thirties in good health.

This chain links TRBV9 with TRBJ2-3; no clear D. Germline loops: CDR1 SGDLS, CDR2 YYNGEE. The CDR3 is 19 residues long. Deletions cut 0 bases from V and 3 bases from J, with 23 bases between. CDR3 sequence (DNA): TGTGCCAGCAGCGTAGCTTTGACCTGGACGGCTCTCGGGACAGATACGCAGTATTTT. Protein sequence: CASSVALTWTALGTDTQYF.

The count of this clone is one. The chain uses TRBV5-1 and TRBJ2-1; D perhaps matches TRBD2 (6 bases). Trimming stripped 0 bases from V and 2 bases from J, with 12 bases between. CDR1 is SGHRS and CDR2 is YFSETQ in the germline V gene. The CDR3 contains 16 residues. CDR3 sequence: CASSLESGGTYNEQFF. The DNA of the CDR3 is TGCGCCAGCAGCTTGGAGAGCGGAGGGACCTACAATGAGCAGTTCTTC.

With respect to this clone: The sample carries other DNA sequences with the same CDR3. This chain joins TRBV5-1 and TRBJ2-1, with TRBD2 matching over 7 bases. The junction had 5 bases not matched to a gene; V was cut back by 1 base and J by 4 bases. The CDR3 is 15 amino acids. Per germline, CDR1 SGHRS and CDR2 YFSETQ. The CDR3 loop reads CASSLSSGAYNEQFF. CDR3 nucleotides: TGCGCCAGCAGCTTGAGCAGCGGGGCATACAATGAGCAGTTCTTC. Combining the CDR3 with reference TRBV5-1 and TRBJ2-1 gives the whole variable domain KAGVTQTPRYLIKTRGQQVTLSCSPISGHRSVSWYQQTPGQGLQFLFEYFSETQRNKGNFPGRFSGRQFSNSRSEMNVSTLELGDSALYLCASSLSSGAYNEQFFGPGTRLTVL.

The chain joins TRBV6-6 to TRBJ1-3; weak D call: TRBD1 (6 bases). Germline-derived CDR1 and CDR2 are MNHNY and SVGAGI (reference sequence). The CDR3 runs to 12 residues. V lost 4 bases and J 7 bases, leaving 8 bases between the germline ends. The CDR3 DNA reads as TGTGCCAGCAGTTCGCAGGGGAACACCATATATTTT. This translates into CASSSQGNTIYF.

As to this clone: Since a much larger clone is just one base distant, this may be a read error. Other DNA sequences in this sample translate to the same CDR3. This sequence joins TRBV5-1 and TRBJ2-2; tentatively, D is TRBD1 (6 bases). This CDR3 comprises 14 residues. Germline CDR1 reads SGHRS; CDR2 reads YFSETQ. Trimming removed 4 bases from V and 2 bases from J, with 9 bases in between. CDR3 amino acids: CASSPGTNTGELFF. In DNA form, the CDR3 reads TGCGCCAGCAGCCCCGGGACAAACACCGGGGAGCTGTTTTTT.

The J gene is TRBJ2-6, the V gene TRBV2; D uncertain. CDR3 length: 17 residues. CDR1 is SNHLY, CDR2 FYNNEI, per germline. V lost 4 bases and J 1 base, leaving 14 bases between the germline ends. CDR3 protein: CASSVTRQPSGANVLTF. CDR3 sequence (DNA): TGTGCCAGCAGTGTTACTCGCCAGCCTTCTGGGGCCAACGTCCTGACTTTC.

The rearrangement uses TRBV27 and TRBJ1-1; D might be TRBD1 (5 bases). The germline V gene encodes CDR1 MNHEY and CDR2 SMNVEV (reference sequence). Trimming took off 5 bases at V and 3 bases at J, with 13 bases between the two ends. The CDR3 runs to 14 residues. The chain's CDR3 is CASSPRDLDTEAFF. As DNA, the CDR3 is TGTGCCAGCAGTCCCCGGGACTTAGACACTGAAGCTTTCTTT.

The chain uses TRBV6-6 and TRBJ1-5; tentatively, D is TRBD1 (6 bases). The CDR3 totals 15 residues. V shed 7 bases and J shed 0 bases, with 13 bases lying between them. The germline gives CDR1 MNHNY, CDR2 SVGAGI (reference sequence). The CDR3 sequence: CASKPATGSNQPQHF. CDR3 in DNA: TGTGCCAGCAAACCGGCGACAGGTAGCAATCAGCCCCAGCATTTT.

The chain links TRBV7-9 to TRBJ2-2, with 9 bases that match TRBD2. CDR1 SEHNR and CDR2 FQNEAQ come from the germline V gene (reference sequence). This CDR3 comprises 17 residues. V lost 5 bases and J lost 5; bases outside the gene matches: 12. This chain's CDR3 is CASSATGTSLTTGELFF. The CDR3 DNA is TGTGCCAGCAGCGCGACCGGGACTAGCCTTACTACCGGGGAGCTGTTTTTT.

This clone turned up a few times. The rearrangement joins TRBV28 to TRBJ1-5; D is uncertain. Germline V lookup: CDR1 MDHEN, CDR2 SYDVKM. The CDR3 totals 14 residues. With 2 bases removed from V and 5 bases from J, the gap between germline ends came to 10 bases. Written as DNA, the CDR3 is TGTGCCAGCAGTTTACCCGACGTAGATCAGCCCCAGCATTTT. It translates to CASSLPDVDQPQHF.

This clone came up a few times. The chain recombines TRBV14 with TRBJ2-7; 9 bases line up with TRBD1. Germline CDR1 and CDR2: SGHDN and FVKESK. Trimming removed 1 base from V and 2 bases from J; junction bases left unmatched: 0. CDR3 length equals 14 residues. For the CDR3, the DNA is TGTGCCAGCAGCCAAGGGGACAGGGCCTACGAGCAGTACTTC. Residues: CASSQGDRAYEQYF.

The rearrangement joins TRBV19 to TRBJ1-4, with 8 nucleotides matching TRBD1. This CDR3 is built from 14 residues. V lost 6 bases and J lost 7; bases outside the gene matches: 7. Germline assignment: CDR1 LNHDA and CDR2 SQIVND (reference sequence). CDR3 coding DNA: TGTGCCAGTAGCGGACAGGGCCAAGTTGAAAAACTGTTTTTT. Its translation is CASSGQGQVEKLFF.

The chain uses TRBV6-1 and TRBJ2-5, with D possibly matching TRBD2 (6 bases). The CDR3 totals 16 residues. V lost 1 base to trimming and J lost 5 bases, with 17 bases between them. CDR1 is MNHNS, CDR2 SASEGT, per germline. The CDR3: CASSEVGGQGGETQYF. In nucleotides, the CDR3 is TGTGCCAGCAGTGAAGTAGGAGGGCAGGGAGGCGAGACCCAGTACTTC.

The rearrangement links TRBV30 to TRBJ1-1; D call uncertain. The CDR3 runs 13 residues. Germline CDR1 is GTSNPN and CDR2 is SVGIG (reference sequence). Trimming removed 4 bases at V and 0 bases at J, with 9 bases between. CDR3 in amino acids: CAWMRLVNTEAFF. DNA for the CDR3: TGTGCCTGGATGAGGTTGGTGAACACTGAAGCTTTCTTT.

This clone was seen many times. The chain employs TRBV6-4 and TRBJ2-2, with TRBD1 matching over 9 bases. Looked up from germline, CDR1 is MRHNA and CDR2 is SNTAGT. This CDR3 region has 17 residues. Trimming took 6 bases from V and 4 from J; bases not matched to a gene: 12. The CDR3 bases are TGTGCCAGCAGCACCCCTAGGGGACAGGGCGGCACCGGGGAGCTGTTTTTT. It translates to CASSTPRGQGGTGELFF.

Note on this clone: This sample includes further DNA sequences coding for the same CDR3. The chain combines TRBV28 with TRBJ1-5; D gene unclear. Germline V gene sequence: CDR1 MDHEN, CDR2 SYDVKM. V dropped 3 bases and J dropped 7 bases, with 13 bases sitting between them. The CDR3 contains 14 residues. CDR3: CASSLGGSYQPQHF. In DNA form, the CDR3 reads TGTGCCAGCAGTTTGGGCGGGTCGTACCAGCCCCAGCATTTT.

CDR3 region: CASGTGSGGYTF. In DNA, the CDR3 is TGTGCCAGCGGGACAGGGAGTGGCGGCTACACCTTC. The chain couples TRBV7-2 to TRBJ1-2; 9 positions agree with TRBD1. Unmatched junction bases numbered 6, after V lost 8 bases and J lost 8 bases. Germline CDR1 and CDR2: SGHTA and FQGNSA. The CDR3 has 12 residues. The entire variable domain, with the rest obtained from reference TRBV7-2 and TRBJ1-2, is as follows: GAGVSQSPSNKVTEKGKDVELRCDPISGHTALYWYRQSLGQGLEFLIYFQGNSAPDKSGLPSDRFSAERTGGSVSTLTIQRTQQEDSAVYLCASGTGSGGYTFGSGTRLTVV.

A few counts support this clone. Germline is not matched at one junction end, which may reflect a read error. The genes are TRBV7-9 and TRBJ1-2; the D is unclear. The CDR3 consists of 9 residues. Per the germline V gene, CDR1 is SEHNR and CDR2 is FQNEAQ (reference sequence). In nucleotides, the CDR3 is TGTGCCAGCAGCTCCGGATTCGATTTC. This sequence encodes CASSSGFDF.

This sequence joins TRBV11-1 and TRBJ2-1; D is tentatively TRBD1 or TRBD2 (5 bases each). Germline V lookup: CDR1 SGHAT, CDR2 FQDESV (reference sequence). Deletions cut 3 bases from V and 6 bases from J, with 12 bases between. The CDR3 runs to 14 residues. CDR3 nucleotide sequence: TGTGCCAGCAGCTTTGGAGAGAGGGGCAATGAGCAGTTCTTC. Translation gives CASSFGERGNEQFF. Complete variable domain (other parts from reference TRBV11-1 and TRBJ2-1): EAEVAQSPRYKITEKSQAVAFWCDPISGHATLYWYRQILGQGPELLVQFQDESVVDDSQLPKDRFSAERLKGVDSTLKIQPAELGDSAMYLCASSFGERGNEQFFGPGTRLTVL.